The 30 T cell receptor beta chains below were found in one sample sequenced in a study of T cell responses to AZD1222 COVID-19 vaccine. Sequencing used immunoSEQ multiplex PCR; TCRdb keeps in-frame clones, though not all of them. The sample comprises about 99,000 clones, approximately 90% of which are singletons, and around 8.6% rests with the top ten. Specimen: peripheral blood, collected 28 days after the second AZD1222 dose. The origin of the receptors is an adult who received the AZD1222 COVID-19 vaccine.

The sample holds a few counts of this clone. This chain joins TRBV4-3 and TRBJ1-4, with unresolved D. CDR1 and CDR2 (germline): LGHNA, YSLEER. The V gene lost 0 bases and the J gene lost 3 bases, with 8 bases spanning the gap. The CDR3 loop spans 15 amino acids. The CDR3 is CASSQDLSSNEKLFF. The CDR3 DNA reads TGCGCCAGCAGCCAAGACTTAAGCTCTAATGAAAAACTGTTTTTT.

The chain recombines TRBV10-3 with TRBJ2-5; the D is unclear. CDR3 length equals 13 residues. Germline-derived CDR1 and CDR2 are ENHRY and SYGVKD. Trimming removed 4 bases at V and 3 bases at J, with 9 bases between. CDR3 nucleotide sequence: TGTGCCATCAGTGTGGAGCGAGAAGAGACCCAGTACTTC. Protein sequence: CAISVEREETQYF.

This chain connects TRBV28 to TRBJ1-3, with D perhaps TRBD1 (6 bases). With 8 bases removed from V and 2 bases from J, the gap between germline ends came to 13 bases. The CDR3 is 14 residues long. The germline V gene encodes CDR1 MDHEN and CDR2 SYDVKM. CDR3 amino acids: CASGSGGTGNTIYF. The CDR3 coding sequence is TGTGCCAGCGGCTCCGGGGGCACTGGAAACACCATATATTTT.

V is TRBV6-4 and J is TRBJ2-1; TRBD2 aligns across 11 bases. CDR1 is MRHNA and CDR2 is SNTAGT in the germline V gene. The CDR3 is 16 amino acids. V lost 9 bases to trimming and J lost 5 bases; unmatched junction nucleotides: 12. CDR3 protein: CARPLAGGSVDNEQFF. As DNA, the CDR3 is TGTGCCAGGCCCCTAGCGGGAGGATCAGTGGACAATGAGCAGTTCTTC.

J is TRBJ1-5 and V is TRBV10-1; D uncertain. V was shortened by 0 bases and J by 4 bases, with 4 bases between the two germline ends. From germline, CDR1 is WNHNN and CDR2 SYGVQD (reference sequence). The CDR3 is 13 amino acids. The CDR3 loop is CASSESRNQPQHF. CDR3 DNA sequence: TGCGCCAGCAGTGAGTCGCGGAATCAGCCCCAGCATTTT.

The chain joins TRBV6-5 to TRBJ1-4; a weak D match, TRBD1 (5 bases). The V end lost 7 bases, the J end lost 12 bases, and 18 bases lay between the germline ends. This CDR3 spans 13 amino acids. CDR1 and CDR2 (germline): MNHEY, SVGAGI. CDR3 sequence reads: CASTRGEATELFF. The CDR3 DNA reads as TGTGCCAGCACCCGAGGGGAGGCGACTGAACTGTTTTTT.

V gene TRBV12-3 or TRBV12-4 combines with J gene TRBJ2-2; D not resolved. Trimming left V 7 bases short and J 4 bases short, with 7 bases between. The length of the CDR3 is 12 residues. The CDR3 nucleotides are TGTGCCAGCACCTCGGGCACCGGGGAGCTGTTTTTT. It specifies CASTSGTGELFF.

DNA of the CDR3: TGTGCCAGCAGTTACCAGGGTGTAGGGGACACTGAAGCTTTCTTT. It yields the protein CASSYQGVGDTEAFF. The chain is built from TRBV6-5 and TRBJ1-1; D may be TRBD1 (5 bases). The CDR3 has 15 residues. Trimming cost V 2 bases and J 3 bases, with 13 bases left between them. The germline gives CDR1 MNHEY, CDR2 SVGAGI.

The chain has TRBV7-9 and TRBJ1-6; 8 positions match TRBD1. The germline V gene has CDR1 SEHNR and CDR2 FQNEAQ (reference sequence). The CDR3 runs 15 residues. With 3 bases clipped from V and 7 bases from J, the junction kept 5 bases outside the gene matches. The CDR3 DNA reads TGTGCCAGCAGCTTGACGGACAGGGAGAATTCACCCCTCCACTTT. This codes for CASSLTDRENSPLHF.

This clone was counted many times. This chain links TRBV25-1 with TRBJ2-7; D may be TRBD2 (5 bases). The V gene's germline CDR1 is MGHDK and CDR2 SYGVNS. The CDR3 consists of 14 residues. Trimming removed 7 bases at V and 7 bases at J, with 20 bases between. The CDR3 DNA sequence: TGTGCCAGCACCTCACTAGACCCGAACGAAGAGCAGTACTTC. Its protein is CASTSLDPNEEQYF.

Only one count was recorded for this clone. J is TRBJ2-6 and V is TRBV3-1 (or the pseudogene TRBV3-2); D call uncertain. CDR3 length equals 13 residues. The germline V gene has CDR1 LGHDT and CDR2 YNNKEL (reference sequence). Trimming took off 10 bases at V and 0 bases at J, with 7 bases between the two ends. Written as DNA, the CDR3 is TGTGCCACCGACCTCTCTGGGGCCAACGTCCTGACTTTC. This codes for CATDLSGANVLTF.

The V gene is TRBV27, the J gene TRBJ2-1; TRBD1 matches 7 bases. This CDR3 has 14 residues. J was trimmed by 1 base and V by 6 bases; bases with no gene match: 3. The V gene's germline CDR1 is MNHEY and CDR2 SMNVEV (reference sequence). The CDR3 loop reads CASRQGPSYNEQFF. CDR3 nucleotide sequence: TGTGCCAGCAGACAGGGGCCATCCTACAATGAGCAGTTCTTC.

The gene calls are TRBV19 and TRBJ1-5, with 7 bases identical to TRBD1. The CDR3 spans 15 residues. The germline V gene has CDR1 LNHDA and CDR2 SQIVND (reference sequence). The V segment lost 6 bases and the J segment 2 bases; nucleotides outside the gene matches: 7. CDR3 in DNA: TGTGCCAGTAGCGACCAGGGGGGTGGCAATCAGCCCCAGCATTTT. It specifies CASSDQGGGNQPQHF. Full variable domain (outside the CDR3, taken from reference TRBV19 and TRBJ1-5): DGGITQSPKYLFRKEGQNVTLSCEQNLNHDAMYWYRQDPGQGLRLIYYSQIVNDFQKGDIAEGYSVSREKKESFPLTVTSAQKNPTAFYLCASSDQGGGNQPQHFGDGTRLSIL.

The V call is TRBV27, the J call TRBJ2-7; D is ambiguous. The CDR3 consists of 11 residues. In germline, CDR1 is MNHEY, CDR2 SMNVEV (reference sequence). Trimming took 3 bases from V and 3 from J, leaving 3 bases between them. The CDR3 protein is CASSFGYEQYF. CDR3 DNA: TGTGCCAGCAGTTTCGGCTACGAGCAGTACTTC.

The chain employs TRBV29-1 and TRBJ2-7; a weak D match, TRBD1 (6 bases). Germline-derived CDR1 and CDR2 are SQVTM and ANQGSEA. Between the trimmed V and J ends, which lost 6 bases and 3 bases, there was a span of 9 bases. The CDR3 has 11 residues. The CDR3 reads CSVGQNYEQYF. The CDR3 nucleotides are TGCAGCGTAGGACAGAACTACGAGCAGTACTTC.

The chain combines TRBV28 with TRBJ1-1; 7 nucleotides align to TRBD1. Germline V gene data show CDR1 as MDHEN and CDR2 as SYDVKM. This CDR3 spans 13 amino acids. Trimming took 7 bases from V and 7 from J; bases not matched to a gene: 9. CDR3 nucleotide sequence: TGTGCCAGCACCGTACAGGGGCTCAATGAAGCTTTCTTT. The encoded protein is CASTVQGLNEAFF.

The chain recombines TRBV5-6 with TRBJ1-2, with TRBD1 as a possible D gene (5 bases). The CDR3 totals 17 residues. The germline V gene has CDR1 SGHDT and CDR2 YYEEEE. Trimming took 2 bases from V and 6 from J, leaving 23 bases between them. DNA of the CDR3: TGTGCCAGCAGCTTTATTACCGGGACGTCCGTTTCGAATGGCTACACCTTC. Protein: CASSFITGTSVSNGYTF. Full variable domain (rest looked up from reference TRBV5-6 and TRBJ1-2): DAGVTQSPTHLIKTRGQQVTLRCSPKSGHDTVSWYQQALGQGPQFIFQYYEEEERQRGNFPDRFSGHQFPNYSSELNVNALLLGDSALYLCASSFITGTSVSNGYTFGSGTRLTVV.

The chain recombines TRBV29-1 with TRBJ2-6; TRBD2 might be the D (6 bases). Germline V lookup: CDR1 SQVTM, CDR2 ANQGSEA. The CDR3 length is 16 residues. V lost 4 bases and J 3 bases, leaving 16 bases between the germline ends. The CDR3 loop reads CSVVLASSGGANVLTF. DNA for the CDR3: TGCAGCGTTGTACTAGCCTCCTCGGGTGGGGCCAACGTCCTGACTTTC.

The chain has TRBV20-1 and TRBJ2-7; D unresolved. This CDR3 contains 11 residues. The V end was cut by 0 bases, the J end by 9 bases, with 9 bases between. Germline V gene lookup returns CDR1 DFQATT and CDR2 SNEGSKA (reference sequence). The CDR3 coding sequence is TGCAGTGCTAGAGAGGCGCGTCGGCAGTACTTC. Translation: CSAREARRQYF.

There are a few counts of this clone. The CDR3 here is CASSSGQQETQYF. In nucleotides, the CDR3 is TGTGCCAGCAGTTCGGGACAGCAAGAGACCCAGTACTTC. The V call is TRBV28, the J call TRBJ2-5, with 7 bases lining up with TRBD1. Germline trimming cut 4 bases from V and 2 bases from J; bases unmatched to any gene: 1. Per germline, CDR1 MDHEN and CDR2 SYDVKM. The CDR3 has 13 amino acids.

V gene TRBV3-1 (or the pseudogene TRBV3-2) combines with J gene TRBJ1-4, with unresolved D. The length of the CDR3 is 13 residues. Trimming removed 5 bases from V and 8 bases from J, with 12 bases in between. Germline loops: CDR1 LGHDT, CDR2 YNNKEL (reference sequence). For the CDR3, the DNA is TGTGCCAGCAGCTTGGGAGTTCGGGAAAAACTGTTTTTT. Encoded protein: CASSLGVREKLFF.

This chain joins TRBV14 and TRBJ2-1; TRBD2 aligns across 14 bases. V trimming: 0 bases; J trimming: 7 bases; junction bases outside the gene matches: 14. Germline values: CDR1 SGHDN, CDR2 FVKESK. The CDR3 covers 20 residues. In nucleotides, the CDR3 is TGTGCCAGCAGCCAAGATATTGCTGGGACTAGCGGGAGAATGAGGAATGAGCAGTTCTTC. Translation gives CASSQDIAGTSGRMRNEQFF.

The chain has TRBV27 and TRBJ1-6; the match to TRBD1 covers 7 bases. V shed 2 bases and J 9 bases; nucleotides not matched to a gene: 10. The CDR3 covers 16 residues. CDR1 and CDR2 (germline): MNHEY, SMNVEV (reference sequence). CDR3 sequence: CASSLEGRGLGSPLHF. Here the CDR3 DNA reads TGTGCCAGCAGTTTAGAAGGCAGGGGGTTAGGTTCACCCCTCCACTTT.

The CDR3 sequence is CASSGDSNMNTEAFF. CDR3 nucleotides: TGTGCCAGCAGCGGAGACAGTAACATGAACACTGAAGCTTTCTTT. The chain links TRBV7-2 to TRBJ1-1, with D perhaps TRBD1 (5 bases). Germline lookup yields CDR1 SGHTA and CDR2 FQGNSA. Trimming stripped 5 bases from V and 0 bases from J, with 13 bases between. The CDR3 covers 15 residues. The full variable domain, rest sourced from reference TRBV7-2 and TRBJ1-1, is GAGVSQSPSNKVTEKGKDVELRCDPISGHTALYWYRQSLGQGLEFLIYFQGNSAPDKSGLPSDRFSAERTGGSVSTLTIQRTQQEDSAVYLCASSGDSNMNTEAFFGQGTRLTVV.

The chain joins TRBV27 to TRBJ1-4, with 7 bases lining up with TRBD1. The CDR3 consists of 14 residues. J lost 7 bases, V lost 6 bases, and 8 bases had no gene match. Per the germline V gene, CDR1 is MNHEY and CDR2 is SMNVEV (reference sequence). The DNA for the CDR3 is TGTGCCAGCAGACCAAGGGGGCCGACTGAAAAACTGTTTTTT. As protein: CASRPRGPTEKLFF.

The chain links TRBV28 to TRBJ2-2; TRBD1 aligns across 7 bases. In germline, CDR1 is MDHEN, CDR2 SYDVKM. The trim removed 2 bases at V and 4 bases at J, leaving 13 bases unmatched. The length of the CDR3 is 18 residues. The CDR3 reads CASSLAPGQVKVTGELFF. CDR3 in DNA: TGTGCCAGCAGTTTAGCCCCCGGACAGGTGAAGGTCACCGGGGAGCTGTTTTTT.

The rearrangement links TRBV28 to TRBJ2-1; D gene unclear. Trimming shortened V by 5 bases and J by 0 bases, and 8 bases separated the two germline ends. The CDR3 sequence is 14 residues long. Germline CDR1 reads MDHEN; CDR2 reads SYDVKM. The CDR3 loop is CASSPRSSYNEQFF. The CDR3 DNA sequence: TGTGCCAGCAGTCCCCGGAGCTCCTACAATGAGCAGTTCTTC.

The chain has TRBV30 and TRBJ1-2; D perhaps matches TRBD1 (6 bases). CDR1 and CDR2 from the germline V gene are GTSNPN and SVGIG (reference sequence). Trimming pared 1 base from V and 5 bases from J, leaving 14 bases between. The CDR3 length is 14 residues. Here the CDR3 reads CAWSGRGYGYGYTF. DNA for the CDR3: TGTGCCTGGAGTGGCAGGGGTTATGGATATGGCTACACCTTC.

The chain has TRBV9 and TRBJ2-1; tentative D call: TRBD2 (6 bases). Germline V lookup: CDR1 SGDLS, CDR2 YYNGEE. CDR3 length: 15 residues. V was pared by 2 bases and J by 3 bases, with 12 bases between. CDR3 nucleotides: TGTGCCAGCAGCGTGGACGGGACTGTCTACAATGAGCAGTTCTTC. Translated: CASSVDGTVYNEQFF. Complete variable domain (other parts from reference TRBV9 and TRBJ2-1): DSGVTQTPKHLITATGQRVTLRCSPRSGDLSVYWYQQSLDQGLQFLIQYYNGEERAKGNILERFSAQQFPDLHSELNLSSLELGDSALYFCASSVDGTVYNEQFFGPGTRLTVL.

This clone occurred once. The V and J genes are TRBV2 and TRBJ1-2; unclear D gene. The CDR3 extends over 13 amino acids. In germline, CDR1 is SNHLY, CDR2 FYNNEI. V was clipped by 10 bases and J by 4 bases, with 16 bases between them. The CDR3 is CANSPDGLYGYTF. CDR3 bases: TGTGCCAACTCACCGGACGGACTCTATGGCTACACCTTC.